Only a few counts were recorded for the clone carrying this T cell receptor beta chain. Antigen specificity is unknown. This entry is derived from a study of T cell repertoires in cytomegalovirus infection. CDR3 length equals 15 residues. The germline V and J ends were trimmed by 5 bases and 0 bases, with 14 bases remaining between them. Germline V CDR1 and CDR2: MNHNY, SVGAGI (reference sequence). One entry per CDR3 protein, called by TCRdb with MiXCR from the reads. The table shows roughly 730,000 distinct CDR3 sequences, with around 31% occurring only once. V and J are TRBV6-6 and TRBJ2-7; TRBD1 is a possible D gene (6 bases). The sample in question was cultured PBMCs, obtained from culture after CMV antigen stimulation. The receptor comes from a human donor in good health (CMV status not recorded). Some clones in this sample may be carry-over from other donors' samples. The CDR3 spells CASSKTGSYSYEQYF. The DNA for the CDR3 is TGTGCCAGCAGTAAAACAGGGTCATACTCCTACGAGCAGTACTTC.